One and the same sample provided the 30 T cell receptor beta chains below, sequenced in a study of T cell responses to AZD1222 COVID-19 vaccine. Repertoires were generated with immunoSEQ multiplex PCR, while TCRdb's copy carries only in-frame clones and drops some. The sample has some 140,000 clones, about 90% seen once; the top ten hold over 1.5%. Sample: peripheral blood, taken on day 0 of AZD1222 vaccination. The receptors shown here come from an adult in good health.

CDR3 protein: CASSQERGLAENEQFF. The CDR3 DNA sequence: TGCGCCAGCAGCCAAGAGCGGGGGCTGGCCGAAAATGAGCAGTTCTTC. V is TRBV4-3 and J is TRBJ2-1; tentative D call: TRBD2 (7 bases). The CDR3 totals 16 residues. Germline CDR1 reads LGHNA; CDR2 reads YSLEER. Trimming left V 0 bases short and J 7 bases short, with 16 bases between.

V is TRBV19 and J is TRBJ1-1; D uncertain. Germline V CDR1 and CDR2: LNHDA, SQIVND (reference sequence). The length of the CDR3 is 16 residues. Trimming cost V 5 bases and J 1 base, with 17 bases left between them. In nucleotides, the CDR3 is TGTGCCAGTAGTTCCGGACGCCGAGGGTGGAACACTGAAGCTTTCTTT. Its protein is CASSSGRRGWNTEAFF.

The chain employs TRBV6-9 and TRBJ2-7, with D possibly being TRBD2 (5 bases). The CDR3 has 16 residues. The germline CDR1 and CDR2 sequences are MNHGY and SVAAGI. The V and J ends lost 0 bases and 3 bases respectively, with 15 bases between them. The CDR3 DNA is TGTGCCAGCAGTTATTCCCGCCGAGCGGCGAGCTACGAGCAGTACTTC. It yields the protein CASSYSRRAASYEQYF.

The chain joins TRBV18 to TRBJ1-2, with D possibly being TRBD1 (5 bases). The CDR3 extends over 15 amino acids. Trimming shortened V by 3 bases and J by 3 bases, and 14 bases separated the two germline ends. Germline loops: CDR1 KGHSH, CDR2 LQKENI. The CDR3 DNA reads TGTGCCAGCTCACCTTCCGGGACGGCTCACTATGGCTACACCTTC. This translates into CASSPSGTAHYGYTF.

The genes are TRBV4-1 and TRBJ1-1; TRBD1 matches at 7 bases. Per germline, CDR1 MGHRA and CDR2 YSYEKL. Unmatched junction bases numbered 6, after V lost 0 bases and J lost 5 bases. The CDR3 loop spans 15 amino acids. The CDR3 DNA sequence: TGCGCCAGCAGCCAAGATTGGCAGGGGGGGACTGAAGCTTTCTTT. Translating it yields CASSQDWQGGTEAFF.

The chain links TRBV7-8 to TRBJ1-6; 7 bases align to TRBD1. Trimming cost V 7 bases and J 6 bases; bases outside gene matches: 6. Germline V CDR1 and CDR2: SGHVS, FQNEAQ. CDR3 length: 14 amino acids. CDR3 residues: CASTPTGFNSPLHF. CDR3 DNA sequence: TGTGCCAGCACCCCGACAGGGTTTAATTCACCCCTCCACTTT.

The CDR3 DNA sequence: TGTGCCAGCAGCAGACCGAACTCTGGAAACACCATATATTTT. Translating gives CASSRPNSGNTIYF. V usage is TRBV6-5 and J usage is TRBJ1-3; D uncertain. Trimming took 6 bases from V and 0 from J, leaving 9 bases between them. The CDR3 extends over 14 amino acids. Germline CDR1 MNHEY, CDR2 SVGAGI.

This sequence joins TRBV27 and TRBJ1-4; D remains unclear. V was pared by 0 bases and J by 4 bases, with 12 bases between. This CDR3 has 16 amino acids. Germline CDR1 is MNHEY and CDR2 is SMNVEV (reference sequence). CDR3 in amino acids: CASSLSSVRINEKLFF. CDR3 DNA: TGTGCCAGCAGTTTATCAAGTGTCAGAATTAATGAAAAACTGTTTTTT.

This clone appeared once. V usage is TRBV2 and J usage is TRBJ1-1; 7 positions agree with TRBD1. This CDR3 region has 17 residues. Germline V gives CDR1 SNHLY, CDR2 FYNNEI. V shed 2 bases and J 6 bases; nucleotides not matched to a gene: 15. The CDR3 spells CASSEIGTDRRRAEAFF. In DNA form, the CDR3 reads TGTGCCAGCAGTGAAATCGGGACGGACAGGAGACGGGCTGAAGCTTTCTTT.

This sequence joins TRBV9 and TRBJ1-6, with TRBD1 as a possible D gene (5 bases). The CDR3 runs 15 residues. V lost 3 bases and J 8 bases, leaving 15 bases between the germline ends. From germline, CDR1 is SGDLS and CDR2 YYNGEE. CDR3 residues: CASSAGTPGYSPLHF. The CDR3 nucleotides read TGTGCCAGCAGCGCCGGGACTCCGGGGTATTCACCCCTCCACTTT.

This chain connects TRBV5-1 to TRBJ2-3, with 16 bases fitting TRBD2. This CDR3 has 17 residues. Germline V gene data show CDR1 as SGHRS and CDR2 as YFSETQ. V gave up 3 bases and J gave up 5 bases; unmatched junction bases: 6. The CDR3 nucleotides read TGCGCCAGCAGCTCGGGACTAGCGGGAGGGTATGGAGATACGCAGTATTTT. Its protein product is CASSSGLAGGYGDTQYF. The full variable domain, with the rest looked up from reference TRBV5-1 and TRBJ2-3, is KAGVTQTPRYLIKTRGQQVTLSCSPISGHRSVSWYQQTPGQGLQFLFEYFSETQRNKGNFPGRFSGRQFSNSRSEMNVSTLELGDSALYLCASSSGLAGGYGDTQYFGPGTRLTVL.

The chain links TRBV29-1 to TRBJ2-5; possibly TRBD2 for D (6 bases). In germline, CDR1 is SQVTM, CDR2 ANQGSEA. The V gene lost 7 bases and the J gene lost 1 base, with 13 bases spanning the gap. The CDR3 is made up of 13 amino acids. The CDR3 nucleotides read TGCAGCGCCATGGGGGGAATCCAAGAGACCCAGTACTTC. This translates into CSAMGGIQETQYF.

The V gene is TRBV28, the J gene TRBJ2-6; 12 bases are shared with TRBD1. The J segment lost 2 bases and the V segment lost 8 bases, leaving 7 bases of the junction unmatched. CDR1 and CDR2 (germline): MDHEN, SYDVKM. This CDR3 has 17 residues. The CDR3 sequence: CASRRGQGAPGANVLTF. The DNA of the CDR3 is TGTGCCAGCCGGAGGGGACAGGGGGCGCCTGGGGCCAACGTCCTGACTTTC.

CDR3 protein: CASSPDPKGYGYTF. Written as DNA, the CDR3 is TGTGCCAGCAGCCCTGACCCGAAAGGCTATGGCTACACCTTC. The J gene is TRBJ1-2, the V gene TRBV5-4; no reliable D call. There are 14 residues in the CDR3. V dropped 4 bases and J dropped 4 bases, with 14 bases sitting between them. Germline V gives CDR1 SGHNT, CDR2 YYREEE (reference sequence).

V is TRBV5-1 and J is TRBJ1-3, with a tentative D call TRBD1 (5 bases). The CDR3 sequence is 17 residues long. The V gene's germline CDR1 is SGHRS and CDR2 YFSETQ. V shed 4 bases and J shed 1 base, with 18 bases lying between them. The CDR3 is CASSPTAGRASGNTIYF. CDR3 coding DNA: TGCGCCAGCAGCCCGACCGCCGGCAGGGCTTCTGGAAACACCATATATTTT. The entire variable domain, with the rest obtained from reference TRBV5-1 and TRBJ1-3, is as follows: KAGVTQTPRYLIKTRGQQVTLSCSPISGHRSVSWYQQTPGQGLQFLFEYFSETQRNKGNFPGRFSGRQFSNSRSEMNVSTLELGDSALYLCASSPTAGRASGNTIYFGEGSWLTVV.

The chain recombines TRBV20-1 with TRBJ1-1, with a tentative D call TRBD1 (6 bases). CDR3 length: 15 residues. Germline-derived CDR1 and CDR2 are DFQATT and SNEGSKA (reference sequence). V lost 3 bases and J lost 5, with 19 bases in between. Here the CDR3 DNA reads TGCAGTGCTAGTATCGGTGGCCAGGGGAGGACTGAAGCTTTCTTT. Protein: CSASIGGQGRTEAFF.

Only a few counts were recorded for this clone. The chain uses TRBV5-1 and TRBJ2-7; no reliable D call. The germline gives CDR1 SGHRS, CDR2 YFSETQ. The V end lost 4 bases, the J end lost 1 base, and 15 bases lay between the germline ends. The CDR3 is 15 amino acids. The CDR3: CASSPFGLPSYEQYF. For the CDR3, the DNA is TGCGCCAGCAGCCCTTTCGGCCTCCCTTCCTACGAGCAGTACTTC. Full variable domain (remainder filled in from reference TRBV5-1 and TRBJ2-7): KAGVTQTPRYLIKTRGQQVTLSCSPISGHRSVSWYQQTPGQGLQFLFEYFSETQRNKGNFPGRFSGRQFSNSRSEMNVSTLELGDSALYLCASSPFGLPSYEQYFGPGTRLTVT.

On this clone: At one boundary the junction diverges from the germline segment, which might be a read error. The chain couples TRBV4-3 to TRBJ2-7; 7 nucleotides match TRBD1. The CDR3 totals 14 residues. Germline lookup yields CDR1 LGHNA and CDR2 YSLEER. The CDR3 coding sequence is TGCGCCAGCAGCCCCGGACAGGCCAACTACGGGCAGTACTTC. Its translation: CASSPGQANYGQYF.

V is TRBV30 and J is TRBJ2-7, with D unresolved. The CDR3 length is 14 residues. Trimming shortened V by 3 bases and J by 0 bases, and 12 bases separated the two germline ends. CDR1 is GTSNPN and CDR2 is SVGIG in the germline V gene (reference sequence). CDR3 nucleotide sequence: TGTGCCTGGAGAACACTTCCACGCTCCTACGAGCAGTACTTC. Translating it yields CAWRTLPRSYEQYF.

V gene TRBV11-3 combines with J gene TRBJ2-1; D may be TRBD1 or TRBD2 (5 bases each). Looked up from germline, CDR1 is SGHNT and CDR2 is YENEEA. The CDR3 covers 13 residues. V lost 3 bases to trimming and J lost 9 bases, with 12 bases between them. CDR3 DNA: TGTGCCAGCAGCTTTGCTTGGGACCGTGAGCAGTTCTTC. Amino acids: CASSFAWDREQFF. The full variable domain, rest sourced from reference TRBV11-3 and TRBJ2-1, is EAGVVQSPRYKIIEKKQPVAFWCNPISGHNTLYWYLQNLGQGPELLIRYENEEAVDDSQLPKDRFSAERLKGVDSTLKIQPAELGDSAVYLCASSFAWDREQFFGPGTRLTVL.

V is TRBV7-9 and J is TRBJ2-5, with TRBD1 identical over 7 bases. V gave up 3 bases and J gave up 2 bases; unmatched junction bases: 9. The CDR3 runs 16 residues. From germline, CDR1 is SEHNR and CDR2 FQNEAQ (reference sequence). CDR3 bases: TGTGCCAGCAGCTTCACCCAACCGGACAGGCAAGAGACCCAGTACTTC. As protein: CASSFTQPDRQETQYF.

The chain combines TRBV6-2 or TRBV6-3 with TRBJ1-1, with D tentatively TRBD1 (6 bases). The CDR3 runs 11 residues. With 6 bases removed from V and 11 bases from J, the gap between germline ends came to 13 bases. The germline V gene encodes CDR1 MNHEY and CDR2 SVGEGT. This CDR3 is CASSQGLAAFF. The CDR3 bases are TGTGCCAGCAGCCAGGGGCTGGCTGCTTTCTTT.

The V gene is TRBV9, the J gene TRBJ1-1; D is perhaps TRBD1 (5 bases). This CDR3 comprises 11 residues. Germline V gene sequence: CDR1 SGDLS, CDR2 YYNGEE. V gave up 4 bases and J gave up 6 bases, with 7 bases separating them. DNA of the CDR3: TGTGCCAGCAGCCGGGGGTCTGAAGCTTTCTTT. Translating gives CASSRGSEAFF. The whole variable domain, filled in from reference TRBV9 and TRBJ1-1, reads DSGVTQTPKHLITATGQRVTLRCSPRSGDLSVYWYQQSLDQGLQFLIQYYNGEERAKGNILERFSAQQFPDLHSELNLSSLELGDSALYFCASSRGSEAFFGQGTRLTVV.

CDR3 in amino acids: CASSSNLGEQFF. The CDR3 region has the DNA TGCGCCAGCAGCAGCAATTTGGGTGAGCAGTTCTTC. This chain joins TRBV5-1 and TRBJ2-1; D is uncertain. This CDR3 is 12 amino acids long. The V end lost 4 bases, the J end lost 9 bases, and 11 bases lay between the germline ends. The V gene's germline CDR1 is SGHRS and CDR2 YFSETQ. The full variable domain, completed using reference TRBV5-1 and TRBJ2-1, is KAGVTQTPRYLIKTRGQQVTLSCSPISGHRSVSWYQQTPGQGLQFLFEYFSETQRNKGNFPGRFSGRQFSNSRSEMNVSTLELGDSALYLCASSSNLGEQFFGPGTRLTVL.

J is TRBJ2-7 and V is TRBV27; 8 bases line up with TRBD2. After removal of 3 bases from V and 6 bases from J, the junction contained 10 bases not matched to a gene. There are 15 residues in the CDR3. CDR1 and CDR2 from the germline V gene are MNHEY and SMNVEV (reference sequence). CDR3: CASSFYLAGKLEQYF. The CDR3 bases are TGTGCCAGCAGTTTTTATTTAGCGGGAAAACTCGAGCAGTACTTC.

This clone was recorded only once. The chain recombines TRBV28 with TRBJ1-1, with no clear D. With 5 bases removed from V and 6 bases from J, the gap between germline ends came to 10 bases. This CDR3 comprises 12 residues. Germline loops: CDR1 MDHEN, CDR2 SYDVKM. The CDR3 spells CASSPLGPEAFF. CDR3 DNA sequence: TGTGCCAGCAGTCCCCTTGGGCCTGAAGCTTTCTTT.

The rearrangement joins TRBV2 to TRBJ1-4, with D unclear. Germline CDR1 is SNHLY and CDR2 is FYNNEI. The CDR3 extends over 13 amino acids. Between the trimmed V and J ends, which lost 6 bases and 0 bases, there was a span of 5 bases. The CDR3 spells CASRRATNEKLFF. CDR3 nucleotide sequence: TGTGCCAGCAGGCGAGCAACTAATGAAAAACTGTTTTTT.

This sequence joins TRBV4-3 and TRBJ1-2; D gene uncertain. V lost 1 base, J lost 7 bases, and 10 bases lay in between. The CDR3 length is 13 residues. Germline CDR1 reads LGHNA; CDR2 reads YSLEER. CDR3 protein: CASSQVVGSGYTF. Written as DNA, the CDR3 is TGCGCCAGCAGCCAAGTCGTGGGCAGTGGCTACACCTTC.

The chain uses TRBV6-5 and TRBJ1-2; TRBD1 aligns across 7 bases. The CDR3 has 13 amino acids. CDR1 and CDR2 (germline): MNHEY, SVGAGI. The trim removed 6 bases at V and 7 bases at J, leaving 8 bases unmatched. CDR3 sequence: CASSFTGVRGYTF. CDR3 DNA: TGTGCCAGCAGCTTCACAGGGGTTCGTGGCTACACCTTC.

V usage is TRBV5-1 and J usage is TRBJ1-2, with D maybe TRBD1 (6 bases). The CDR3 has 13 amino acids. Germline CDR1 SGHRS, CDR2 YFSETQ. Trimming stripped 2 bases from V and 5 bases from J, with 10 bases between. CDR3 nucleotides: TGCGCCAGCAGCTTCGGCAGGGGTTATGGCTACACCTTC. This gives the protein CASSFGRGYGYTF. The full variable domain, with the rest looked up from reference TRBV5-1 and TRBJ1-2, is KAGVTQTPRYLIKTRGQQVTLSCSPISGHRSVSWYQQTPGQGLQFLFEYFSETQRNKGNFPGRFSGRQFSNSRSEMNVSTLELGDSALYLCASSFGRGYGYTFGSGTRLTVV.